This T cell receptor (beta chain) was profiled in a study of shared T cell receptors in the human thymus. Libraries were prepared by immunoSEQ multiplex PCR; TCRdb keeps only in-frame clonotypes and omits some of them. This sample has about 380,000 clones, with about 95% found just once. V lost 5 bases to trimming and J lost 1 base, with 17 bases between them. CDR3 length: 16 amino acids. Germline V CDR1 and CDR2: SGHAT, FQNNGV. The specimen sequenced was thymocytes. The TCR sequence derives from a human donor. The V gene is TRBV11-2, the J gene TRBJ1-1, with D possibly TRBD1 on 6 matching bases. CDR3 sequence (DNA): TGTGCCAGCAGCCAAGGGGGAACACCTAAGAACACTGAAGCTTTCTTT. It specifies CASSQGGTPKNTEAFF.